A selection of T cell receptor beta chains follows, all from one sample in a study of T cell changes during pregnancy in multiple sclerosis. Repertoires were generated with immunoSEQ multiplex PCR, while TCRdb's copy carries only in-frame clones and drops some. The sample records about 32,000 clones, roughly 87% being singletons. Sequenced material: CD8+ T cells from peripheral blood mononuclear cells, taken in the first trimester of pregnancy. The receptor set was obtained from a female donor with multiple sclerosis, enrolled in a pregnancy study. Each CDR3 is given with its conserved first and last residue. D genes are given only for firm matches. The size entry is marked missing in some rows and otherwise reads once, few, many or a size class.

v_gene: TRBV6-5
d_gene: TRBD2
j_gene: TRBJ2-7
abundance: .
CDR3aa: CASSYAGVSYEQYF
CDR3nt: TGTGCCAGCAGTTACGCGGGAGTTTCCTACGAGCAGTACTTC

v_gene: TRBV28
d_gene: .
j_gene: TRBJ2-3
abundance: .
CDR3aa: CASSQSLSTDTQYF
CDR3nt: TGTGCCAGCAGTCAGTCGCTGAGCACAGATACGCAGTATTTT

v_gene: TRBV4-3
d_gene: .
j_gene: TRBJ1-1
abundance: .
CDR3aa: CASSQSQVMYTEAFF
CDR3nt: TGCGCCAGCAGCCAATCTCAGGTGATGTACACTGAAGCTTTCTTT

v_gene: TRBV6-1
d_gene: .
j_gene: TRBJ1-2
abundance: .
CDR3aa: CASLLITGNYGYTF
CDR3nt: TGTGCCAGCTTACTAATTACGGGGAACTATGGCTACACCTTC

v_gene: TRBV5-1
d_gene: .
j_gene: TRBJ2-3
abundance: .
CDR3aa: CASSLVLEGDTQYF
CDR3nt: TGCGCCAGCAGTTTGGTTTTGGAGGGAGATACGCAGTATTTT

v_gene: TRBV6-6
d_gene: .
j_gene: TRBJ2-5
abundance: once
CDR3aa: CASCNGEIGQETQYF
CDR3nt: TGTGCCAGCTGCAATGGGGAGATCGGGCAAGAGACCCAGTACTTC

v_gene: TRBV28
d_gene: TRBD1
j_gene: TRBJ1-2
abundance: .
CDR3aa: CASSYAGQGRTGYTF
CDR3nt: TGTGCCAGCAGTTACGCGGGACAGGGCCGTACAGGCTACACCTTC

v_gene: TRBV7-9
d_gene: .
j_gene: TRBJ1-5
abundance: .
CDR3aa: CASSSTGAGDQPQHF
CDR3nt: TGTGCCAGCAGCTCAACCGGGGCAGGGGATCAGCCCCAGCATTTT

v_gene: TRBV6-4
d_gene: TRBD2
j_gene: TRBJ2-1
abundance: .
CDR3aa: CASSPGTSGNNEQFF
CDR3nt: TGTGCCAGCAGCCCCGGGACTAGCGGTAACAATGAGCAGTTCTTC

v_gene: TRBV6-1
d_gene: TRBD2
j_gene: TRBJ2-7
abundance: .
CDR3aa: CASSFGLAGDEQYF
CDR3nt: TGTGCCAGCAGTTTCGGACTAGCGGGAGACGAGCAGTACTTC

v_gene: TRBV11-2
d_gene: .
j_gene: TRBJ2-7
abundance: .
CDR3aa: CASSLGQTYEQYF
CDR3nt: TGTGCCAGCAGCTTAGGACAGACCTACGAGCAGTACTTC

v_gene: TRBV5-4
d_gene: TRBD2
j_gene: TRBJ2-7
abundance: .
CDR3aa: CASSLTSGRNEQYF
CDR3nt: TGTGCCAGCAGCTTGACTAGCGGGAGAAACGAGCAGTACTTC

v_gene: TRBV5-1
d_gene: TRBD1
j_gene: TRBJ1-1
abundance: .
CDR3aa: CASSPWTGALEAFF
CDR3nt: TGCGCCAGCAGCCCCTGGACAGGGGCACTTGAAGCTTTCTTT

v_gene: TRBV16
d_gene: TRBD1
j_gene: TRBJ1-2
abundance: few
CDR3aa: CASSQSRGTGLDGYTF
CDR3nt: TGTGCCAGCAGCCAATCGAGGGGGACAGGGCTGGATGGCTACACCTTC

v_gene: TRBV6-1
d_gene: TRBD2
j_gene: TRBJ2-1
abundance: .
CDR3aa: CASSLSGEPYNEQFF
CDR3nt: TGTGCCAGCAGCCTAAGCGGGGAGCCCTACAATGAGCAGTTCTTC

v_gene: TRBV27
d_gene: TRBD2
j_gene: TRBJ2-3
abundance: .
CDR3aa: CASSLATSGRATDTQYF
CDR3nt: TGTGCCAGCAGTTTGGCGACTAGCGGGAGGGCTACAGATACGCAGTATTTT

v_gene: TRBV5-1
d_gene: .
j_gene: TRBJ2-7
abundance: once
CDR3aa: CASSLFWPYEQYF
CDR3nt: TGCGCCAGCAGCTTGTTTTGGCCCTACGAGCAGTACTTC

v_gene: TRBV10-3
d_gene: .
j_gene: TRBJ2-1
abundance: .
CDR3aa: CAISVRTLNEQFF
CDR3nt: TGTGCCATCAGTGTCAGGACACTCAATGAGCAGTTCTTC

v_gene: TRBV5-1
d_gene: TRBD2
j_gene: TRBJ2-7
abundance: .
CDR3aa: CASSLAAGGASYEQYF
CDR3nt: TGCGCCAGCAGCTTGGCCGCGGGGGGGGCCTCCTACGAGCAGTACTTC

v_gene: TRBV5-1
d_gene: TRBD1
j_gene: TRBJ2-7
abundance: .
CDR3aa: CASSPGTGAYEQYF
CDR3nt: TGCGCCAGCAGCCCCGGGACAGGGGCCTACGAGCAGTACTTC

v_gene: TRBV10-3
d_gene: .
j_gene: TRBJ1-1
abundance: .
CDR3aa: CAIIMEGYTEAFF
CDR3nt: TGTGCCATCATAATGGAGGGTTACACTGAAGCTTTCTTT

v_gene: TRBV10-2
d_gene: TRBD2
j_gene: TRBJ2-7
abundance: .
CDR3aa: CASRLTSDNSTYEQYF
CDR3nt: TGCGCCAGCAGACTCACTAGCGACAATTCCACCTACGAGCAGTACTTC

v_gene: TRBV28
d_gene: TRBD1
j_gene: TRBJ1-1
abundance: .
CDR3aa: CASTLPGGRYGMNTEAFF
CDR3nt: TGTGCCAGCACCCTCCCAGGGGGACGATATGGTATGAACACTGAAGCTTTCTTT

v_gene: TRBV6-6
d_gene: .
j_gene: TRBJ2-3
abundance: .
CDR3aa: CASSARGADTQYF
CDR3nt: TGTGCCAGCAGTGCCAGGGGGGCAGATACGCAGTATTTT

v_gene: TRBV5-4
d_gene: .
j_gene: TRBJ1-5
abundance: .
CDR3aa: CASSSQGSNQPQHF
CDR3nt: TGTGCCAGCAGCTCACAGGGAAGCAATCAGCCCCAGCATTTT

v_gene: TRBV7-9
d_gene: .
j_gene: TRBJ2-7
abundance: .
CDR3aa: CASSRAVYEQYF
CDR3nt: TGTGCCAGCAGCAGAGCGGTTTACGAGCAGTACTTC

v_gene: TRBV4-3
d_gene: .
j_gene: TRBJ1-2
abundance: .
CDR3aa: CASSHWELRDNGYTF
CDR3nt: TGCGCCAGCAGCCATTGGGAATTAAGGGACAATGGCTACACCTTC

v_gene: TRBV5-1
d_gene: TRBD2
j_gene: TRBJ2-3
abundance: .
CDR3aa: CASSLGAGGSTDTQYF
CDR3nt: TGCGCCAGCAGCTTGGGTGCGGGAGGGAGCACAGATACGCAGTATTTT

v_gene: TRBV4-1
d_gene: TRBD1
j_gene: TRBJ2-5
abundance: .
CDR3aa: CASSQDSGQGAEEETQYF
CDR3nt: TGCGCCAGCAGCCAAGATTCGGGACAGGGGGCGGAGGAGGAGACCCAGTACTTC

v_gene: TRBV28
d_gene: .
j_gene: TRBJ2-7
abundance: .
CDR3aa: CASSLSLVEQYF
CDR3nt: TGTGCCAGCAGTTTATCCCTAGTCGAGCAGTACTTC

v_gene: TRBV6-1
d_gene: .
j_gene: TRBJ2-2
abundance: .
CDR3aa: CASSLQGDTGELFF
CDR3nt: TGTGCCAGCAGCCTACAGGGTGACACCGGGGAGCTGTTTTTT

v_gene: TRBV7-9
d_gene: .
j_gene: TRBJ1-1
abundance: few
CDR3aa: CASSEMNTEAFF
CDR3nt: TGTGCCAGCAGCGAGATGAACACTGAAGCTTTCTTT

v_gene: TRBV29-1
d_gene: .
j_gene: TRBJ2-7
abundance: .
CDR3aa: CSGSWGHEQYF
CDR3nt: TGCAGCGGTTCTTGGGGGCACGAGCAGTACTTC

v_gene: TRBV2
d_gene: TRBD2
j_gene: TRBJ2-1
abundance: .
CDR3aa: CASSEAGGGRVFNEQFF
CDR3nt: TGTGCCAGCAGTGAAGCTGGGGGCGGGAGGGTGTTCAATGAGCAGTTCTTC

v_gene: TRBV9
d_gene: TRBD2
j_gene: TRBJ2-2
abundance: .
CDR3aa: CASSSIAGDPGELFF
CDR3nt: TGTGCCAGCAGCTCAATAGCGGGGGACCCCGGGGAGCTGTTTTTT

v_gene: TRBV7-9
d_gene: .
j_gene: TRBJ1-2
abundance: .
CDR3aa: CASSLAIGDYGYTF
CDR3nt: TGTGCCAGCAGCTTAGCTATAGGGGACTATGGCTACACCTTC